This record looks at one T cell receptor beta chain sequence and its context. Its antigen is not known. The data are from a study of T cells in tuberculosis. Whole-study findings and limits: Active tuberculosis patients had shorter CDR3-alpha; the beta difference was nonsignificant. Active tuberculosis alpha repertoires lay closer to GMM-specific TCRs than controls'.

Regarding time point: new active TB diagnosis, blood taken before or within 7 days of starting treatment. Unsorted cryopreserved PBMC were sequenced, averaging about 93,000 T cells per clinical donor. The CDR3 contains 13 residues. The assay was immunoSEQ multiplex PCR, and TCRdb's table has in-frame clones only and misses some. The sample has 25,000 to 35,000 clones, around 92% seen once. The receptor comes from an adult with tuberculosis. The chain joins TRBV21-1 to TRBJ2-7; the table's D call TRBD2 went unverified against the DNA. TRBV21-1 is labeled a pseudogene. Material: PBMCs, obtained at tuberculosis diagnosis. CDR3 region: CASSKGRPYEQYF. CDR3 bases: TGTGCCAGCAGCAAAGGGAGGCCCTACGAGCAGTACTTC.